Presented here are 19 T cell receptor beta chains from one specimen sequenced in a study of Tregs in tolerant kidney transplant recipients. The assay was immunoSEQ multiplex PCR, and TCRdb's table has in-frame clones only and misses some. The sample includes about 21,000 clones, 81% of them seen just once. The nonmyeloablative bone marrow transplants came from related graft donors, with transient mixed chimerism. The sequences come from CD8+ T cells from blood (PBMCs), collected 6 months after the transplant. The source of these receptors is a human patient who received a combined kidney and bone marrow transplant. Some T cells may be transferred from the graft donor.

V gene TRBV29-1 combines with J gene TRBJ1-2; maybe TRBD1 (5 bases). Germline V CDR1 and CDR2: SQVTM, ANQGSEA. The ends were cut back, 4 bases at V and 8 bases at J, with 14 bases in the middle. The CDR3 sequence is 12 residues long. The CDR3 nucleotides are TGCAGCGTTGCCGACAGCAGACAGGGCTACACCTTC. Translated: CSVADSRQGYTF.

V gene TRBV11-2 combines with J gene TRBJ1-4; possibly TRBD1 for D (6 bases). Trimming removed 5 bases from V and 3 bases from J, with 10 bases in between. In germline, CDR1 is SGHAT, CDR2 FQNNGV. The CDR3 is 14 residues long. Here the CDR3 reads CASSQDSPNEKLFF. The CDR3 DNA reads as TGTGCCAGCAGCCAGGACAGTCCTAATGAAAAACTGTTTTTT.

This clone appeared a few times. CDR3 region: CASNGGVAGEWGTDTQYF. CDR3 nucleotides: TGTGCCAGCAATGGGGGCGTGGCGGGAGAGTGGGGCACAGATACGCAGTATTTT. The V gene is TRBV5-8, the J gene TRBJ2-3; a possible D gene is TRBD2 (7 bases). Germline CDR1 SGHTS, CDR2 YDEGEE. Deletions cut 6 bases from V and 1 base from J, with 24 bases between. This CDR3 region has 18 residues.

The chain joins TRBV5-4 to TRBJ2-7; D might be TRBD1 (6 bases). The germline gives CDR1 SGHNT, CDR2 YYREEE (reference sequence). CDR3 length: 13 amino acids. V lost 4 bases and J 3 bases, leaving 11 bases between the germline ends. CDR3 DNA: TGTGCCAGCAGCGGTGGACAGTACTACGAGCAGTACTTC. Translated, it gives CASSGGQYYEQYF. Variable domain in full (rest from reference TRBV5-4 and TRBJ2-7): ETGVTQSPTHLIKTRGQQVTLRCSSQSGHNTVSWYQQALGQGPQFIFQYYREEENGRGNFPPRFSGLQFPNYSSELNVNALELDDSALYLCASSGGQYYEQYFGPGTRLTVT.

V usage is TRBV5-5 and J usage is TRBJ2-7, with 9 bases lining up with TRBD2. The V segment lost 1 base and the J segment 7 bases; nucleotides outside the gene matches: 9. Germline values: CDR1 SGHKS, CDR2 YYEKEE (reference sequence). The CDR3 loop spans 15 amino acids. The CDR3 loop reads CASSLRAGGPSEQYF. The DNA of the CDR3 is TGTGCCAGCAGCTTGAGGGCGGGAGGGCCCTCTGAGCAGTACTTC.

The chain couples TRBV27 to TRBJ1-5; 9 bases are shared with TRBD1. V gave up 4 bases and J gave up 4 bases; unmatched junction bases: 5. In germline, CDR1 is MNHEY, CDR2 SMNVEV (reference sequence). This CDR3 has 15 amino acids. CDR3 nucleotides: TGTGCCAGCAGTTCGACAGGGGGTCCTAATCAGCCCCAGCATTTT. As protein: CASSSTGGPNQPQHF.

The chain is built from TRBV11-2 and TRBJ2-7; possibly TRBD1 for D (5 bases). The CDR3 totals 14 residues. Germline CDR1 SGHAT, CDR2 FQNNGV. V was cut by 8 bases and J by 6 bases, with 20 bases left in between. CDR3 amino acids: CASGTTGKGSEQYF. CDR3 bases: TGTGCCAGCGGAACTACAGGTAAAGGATCCGAGCAGTACTTC.

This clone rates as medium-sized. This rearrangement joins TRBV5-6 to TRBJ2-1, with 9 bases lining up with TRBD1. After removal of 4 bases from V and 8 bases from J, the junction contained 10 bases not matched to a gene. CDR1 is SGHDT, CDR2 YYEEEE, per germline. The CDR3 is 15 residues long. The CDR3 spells CASSQGDREPYEQFF. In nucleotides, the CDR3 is TGTGCCAGCAGCCAAGGGGACAGGGAGCCATATGAGCAGTTCTTC.

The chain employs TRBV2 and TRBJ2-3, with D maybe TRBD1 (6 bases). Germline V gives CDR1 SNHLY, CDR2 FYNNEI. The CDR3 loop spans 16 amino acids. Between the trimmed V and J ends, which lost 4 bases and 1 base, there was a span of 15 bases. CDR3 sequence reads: CASSVDDRRGTDTQYF. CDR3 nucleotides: TGTGCCAGCAGTGTGGACGACAGGCGGGGCACAGATACGCAGTATTTT.

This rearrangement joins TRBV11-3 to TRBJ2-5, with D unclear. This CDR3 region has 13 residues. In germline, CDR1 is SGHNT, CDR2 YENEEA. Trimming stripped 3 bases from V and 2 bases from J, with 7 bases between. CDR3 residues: CASSLTEQETQYF. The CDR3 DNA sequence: TGTGCCAGCAGCTTGACGGAGCAAGAGACCCAGTACTTC.

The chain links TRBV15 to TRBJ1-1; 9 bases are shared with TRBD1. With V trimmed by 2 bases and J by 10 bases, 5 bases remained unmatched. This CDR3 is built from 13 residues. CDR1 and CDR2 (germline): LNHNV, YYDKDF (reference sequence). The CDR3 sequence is CATSRSTGGVAFF. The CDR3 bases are TGTGCCACCAGCAGATCGACAGGGGGGGTAGCTTTCTTT.

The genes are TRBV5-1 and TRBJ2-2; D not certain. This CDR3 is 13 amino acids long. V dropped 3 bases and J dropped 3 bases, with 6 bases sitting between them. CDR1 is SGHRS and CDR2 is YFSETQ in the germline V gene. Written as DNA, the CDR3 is TGCGCCAGCAGCTCTCCGTACACCGGGGAGCTGTTTTTT. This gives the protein CASSSPYTGELFF.

The CDR3 bases are TGTGCCAGCTCACCGTCAGACAGGGGCACAGATACGCAGTATTTT. Translated, it gives CASSPSDRGTDTQYF. The V gene is TRBV18, the J gene TRBJ2-3; TRBD1 matches at 7 bases. Germline loops: CDR1 KGHSH, CDR2 LQKENI. The J segment lost 1 base and the V segment lost 3 bases, leaving 4 bases of the junction unmatched. The CDR3 extends over 15 amino acids.

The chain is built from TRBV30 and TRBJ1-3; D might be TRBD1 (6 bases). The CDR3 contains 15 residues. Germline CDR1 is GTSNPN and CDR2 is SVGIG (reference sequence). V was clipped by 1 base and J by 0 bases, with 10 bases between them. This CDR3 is CAWSEGVLSGNTIYF. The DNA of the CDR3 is TGTGCCTGGAGTGAGGGGGTCCTCTCTGGAAACACCATATATTTT.

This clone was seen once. This CDR3 reads CASSIGQGLRSEKLFF. The CDR3 DNA reads TGTGCCAGCAGCATAGGACAGGGGCTGCGGAGCGAAAAACTGTTTTTT. The chain carries TRBV11-1 and TRBJ1-4; 9 nucleotides align to TRBD1. Germline loops: CDR1 SGHAT, CDR2 FQDESV (reference sequence). V lost 5 bases to trimming and J lost 8 bases; unmatched junction nucleotides: 12. The CDR3 consists of 16 residues. Full variable domain (rest looked up from reference TRBV11-1 and TRBJ1-4): EAEVAQSPRYKITEKSQAVAFWCDPISGHATLYWYRQILGQGPELLVQFQDESVVDDSQLPKDRFSAERLKGVDSTLKIQPAELGDSAMYLCASSIGQGLRSEKLFFGSGTQLSVL.

Written as DNA, the CDR3 is TGCGCCACCCCGACAGGGCCCACCGGGGAGCTGTTTTTT. This translates into CATPTGPTGELFF. J is TRBJ2-2 and V is TRBV5-1, with 7 bases matching TRBD1. The CDR3 length is 13 residues. V lost 9 bases to trimming and J lost 4 bases; unmatched junction nucleotides: 6. Germline CDR1 reads SGHRS; CDR2 reads YFSETQ.

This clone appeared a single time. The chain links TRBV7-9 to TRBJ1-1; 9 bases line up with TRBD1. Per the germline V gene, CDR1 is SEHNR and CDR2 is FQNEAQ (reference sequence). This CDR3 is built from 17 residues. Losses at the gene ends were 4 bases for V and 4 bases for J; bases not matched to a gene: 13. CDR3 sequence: CASSSNLKDRGVTEAFF. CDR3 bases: TGTGCCAGCAGCTCGAACCTTAAGGACAGGGGTGTCACTGAAGCTTTCTTT.

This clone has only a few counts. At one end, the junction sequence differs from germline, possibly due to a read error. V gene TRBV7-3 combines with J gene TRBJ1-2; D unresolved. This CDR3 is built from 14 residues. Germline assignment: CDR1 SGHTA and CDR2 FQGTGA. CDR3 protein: CAGSAGVGNYGYTF. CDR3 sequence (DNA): TGTGCCGGCAGCGCCGGGGTCGGGAACTATGGCTACACCTTC.

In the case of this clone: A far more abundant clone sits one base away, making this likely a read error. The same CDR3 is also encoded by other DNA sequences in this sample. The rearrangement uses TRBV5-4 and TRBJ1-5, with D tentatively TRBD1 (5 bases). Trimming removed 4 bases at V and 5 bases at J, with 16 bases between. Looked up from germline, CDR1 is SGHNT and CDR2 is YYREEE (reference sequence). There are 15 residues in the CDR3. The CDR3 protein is CASSPRGGVDQPQHF. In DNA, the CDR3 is TGTGCCAGCAGCCCTCGTGGGGGGGTGGATCAGCCCCAGCATTTT.